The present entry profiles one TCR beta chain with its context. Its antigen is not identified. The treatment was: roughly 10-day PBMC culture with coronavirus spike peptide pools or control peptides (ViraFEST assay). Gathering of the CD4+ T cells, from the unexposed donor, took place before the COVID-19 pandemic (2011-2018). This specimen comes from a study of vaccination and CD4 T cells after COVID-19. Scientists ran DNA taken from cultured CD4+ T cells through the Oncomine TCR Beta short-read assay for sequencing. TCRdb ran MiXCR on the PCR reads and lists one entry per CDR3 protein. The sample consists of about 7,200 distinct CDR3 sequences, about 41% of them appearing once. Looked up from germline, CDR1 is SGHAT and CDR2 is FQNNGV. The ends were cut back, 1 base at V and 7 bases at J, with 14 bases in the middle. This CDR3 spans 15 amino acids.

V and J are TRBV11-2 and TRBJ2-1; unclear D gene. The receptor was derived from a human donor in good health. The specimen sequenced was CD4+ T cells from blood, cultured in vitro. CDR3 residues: CASSLGGPLGNEQFF. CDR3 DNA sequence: TGTGCCAGCAGCTTAGGTGGTCCGCTGGGGAATGAGCAGTTCTTC.